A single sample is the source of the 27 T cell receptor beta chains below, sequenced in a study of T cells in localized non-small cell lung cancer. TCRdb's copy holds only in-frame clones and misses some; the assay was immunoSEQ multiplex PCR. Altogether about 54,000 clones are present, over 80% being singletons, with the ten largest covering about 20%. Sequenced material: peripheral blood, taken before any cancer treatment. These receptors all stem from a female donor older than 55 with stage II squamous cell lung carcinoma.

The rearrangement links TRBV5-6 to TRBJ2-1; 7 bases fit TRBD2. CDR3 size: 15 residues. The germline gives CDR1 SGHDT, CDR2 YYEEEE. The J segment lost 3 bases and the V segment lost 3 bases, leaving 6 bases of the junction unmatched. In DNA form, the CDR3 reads TGTGCCAGCAGCTCCAGCGGGAATGACTACAATGAGCAGTTCTTC. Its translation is CASSSSGNDYNEQFF.

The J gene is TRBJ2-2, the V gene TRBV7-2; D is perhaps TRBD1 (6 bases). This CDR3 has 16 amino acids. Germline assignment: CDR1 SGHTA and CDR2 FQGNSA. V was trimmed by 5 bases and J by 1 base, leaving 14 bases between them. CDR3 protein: CASSITTGMNTGELFF. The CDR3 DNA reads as TGTGCCAGCAGCATCACTACAGGGATGAACACCGGGGAGCTGTTTTTT.

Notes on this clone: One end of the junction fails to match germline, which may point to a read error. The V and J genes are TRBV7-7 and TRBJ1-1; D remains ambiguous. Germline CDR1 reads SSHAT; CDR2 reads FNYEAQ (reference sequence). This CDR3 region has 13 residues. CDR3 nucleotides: TGTGCTAGCAGCCAGGACCTGAACACTGAAGCTTTCTTT. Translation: CASSQDLNTEAFF. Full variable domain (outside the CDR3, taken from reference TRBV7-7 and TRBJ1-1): GAGVSQSPRYKVTKRGQDVTLRCDPISSHATLYWYQQALGQGPEFLTYFNYEAQPDKSGLPSDRFSAERPEGSISTLTIQRTEQRDSAMYRCASSQDLNTEAFFGQGTRLTVV.

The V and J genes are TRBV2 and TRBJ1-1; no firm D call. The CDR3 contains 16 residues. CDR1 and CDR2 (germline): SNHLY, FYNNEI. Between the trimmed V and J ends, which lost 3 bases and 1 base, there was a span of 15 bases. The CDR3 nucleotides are TGTGCCAGCAGTGATGTGGAGTTCACGGCGAACACTGAAGCTTTCTTT. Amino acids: CASSDVEFTANTEAFF.

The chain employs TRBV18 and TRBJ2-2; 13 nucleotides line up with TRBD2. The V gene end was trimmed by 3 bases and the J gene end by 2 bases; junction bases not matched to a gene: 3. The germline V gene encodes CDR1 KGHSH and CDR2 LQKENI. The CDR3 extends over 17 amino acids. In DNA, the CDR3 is TGTGCCAGCTCACCTAGACTAGCGGGGGGTAACACCGGGGAGCTGTTTTTT. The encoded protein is CASSPRLAGGNTGELFF.

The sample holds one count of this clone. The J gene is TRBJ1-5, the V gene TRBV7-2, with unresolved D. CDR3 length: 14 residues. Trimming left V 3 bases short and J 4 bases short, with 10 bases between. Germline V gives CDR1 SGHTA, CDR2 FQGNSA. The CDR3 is CASSFSQPNQPQHF. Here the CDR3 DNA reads TGTGCCAGCAGCTTCAGCCAGCCGAATCAGCCCCAGCATTTT.

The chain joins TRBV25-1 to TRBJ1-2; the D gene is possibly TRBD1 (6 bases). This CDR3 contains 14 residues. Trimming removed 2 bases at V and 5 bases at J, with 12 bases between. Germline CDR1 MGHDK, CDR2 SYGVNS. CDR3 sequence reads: CASSETGTQYGYTF. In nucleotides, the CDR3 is TGTGCCAGCAGTGAAACCGGGACACAATATGGCTACACCTTC.

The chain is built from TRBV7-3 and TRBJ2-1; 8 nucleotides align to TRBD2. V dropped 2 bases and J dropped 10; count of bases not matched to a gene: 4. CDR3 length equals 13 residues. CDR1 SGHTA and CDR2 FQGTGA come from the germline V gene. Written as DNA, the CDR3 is TGTGCCAGCAGCTTAGCAGCGGGGGCCGAGCAGTTCTTC. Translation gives CASSLAAGAEQFF.

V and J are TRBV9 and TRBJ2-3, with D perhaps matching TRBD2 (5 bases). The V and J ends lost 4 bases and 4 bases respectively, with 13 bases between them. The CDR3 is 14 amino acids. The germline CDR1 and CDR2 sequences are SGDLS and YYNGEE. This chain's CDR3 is CASSPGGVADTQYF. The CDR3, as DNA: TGTGCCAGCAGCCCTGGAGGTGTGGCAGATACGCAGTATTTT.

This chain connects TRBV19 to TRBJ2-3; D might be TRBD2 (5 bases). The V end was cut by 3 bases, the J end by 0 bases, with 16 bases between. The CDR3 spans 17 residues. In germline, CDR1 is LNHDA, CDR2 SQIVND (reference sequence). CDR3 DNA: TGTGCCAGTAGTATTCGAGAGGGCAGGATTAGCACAGATACGCAGTATTTT. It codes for CASSIREGRISTDTQYF.

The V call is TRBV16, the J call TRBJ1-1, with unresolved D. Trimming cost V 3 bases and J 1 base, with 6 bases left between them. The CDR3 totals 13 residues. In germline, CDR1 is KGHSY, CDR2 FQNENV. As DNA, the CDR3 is TGTGCCAGCAGCCATCATACGAACACTGAAGCTTTCTTT. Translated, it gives CASSHHTNTEAFF.

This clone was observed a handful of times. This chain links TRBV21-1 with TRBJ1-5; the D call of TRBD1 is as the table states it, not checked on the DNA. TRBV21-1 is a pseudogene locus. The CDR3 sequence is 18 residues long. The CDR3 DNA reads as TGTGCCAGCACCGCCACCGCGGACAGGGGACTCAGCAATCAGCCCCAGCATTTT. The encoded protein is CASTATADRGLSNQPQHF.

CDR3 sequence (DNA): TGCGCCAGCAGCTTGGCACAGGGAGTGACCGGGGAGCTGTTTTTT. Residues: CASSLAQGVTGELFF. The chain carries TRBV5-1 and TRBJ2-2; weak D call: TRBD1 (6 bases). V was clipped by 0 bases and J by 5 bases, with 11 bases between them. The germline gives CDR1 SGHRS, CDR2 YFSETQ. CDR3 length: 15 amino acids.

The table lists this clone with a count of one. CDR3 sequence (DNA): TGTGCCAGCAGTTACCAGGGTAGCAATCAGCCCCAGCATTTT. The encoded protein is CASSYQGSNQPQHF. The chain uses TRBV6-6 and TRBJ1-5; a possible D gene is TRBD1 (5 bases). The CDR3 is made up of 14 amino acids. Trimming stripped 2 bases from V and 0 bases from J, with 5 bases between. The germline V gene has CDR1 MNHNY and CDR2 SVGAGI (reference sequence).

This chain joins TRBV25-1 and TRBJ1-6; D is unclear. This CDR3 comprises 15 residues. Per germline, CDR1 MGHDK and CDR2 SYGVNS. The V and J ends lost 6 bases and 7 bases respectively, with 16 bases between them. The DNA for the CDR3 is TGTGCCAGCAGACCCCTCGGGCGGGAAAATTCACCCCTCCACTTT. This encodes CASRPLGRENSPLHF.

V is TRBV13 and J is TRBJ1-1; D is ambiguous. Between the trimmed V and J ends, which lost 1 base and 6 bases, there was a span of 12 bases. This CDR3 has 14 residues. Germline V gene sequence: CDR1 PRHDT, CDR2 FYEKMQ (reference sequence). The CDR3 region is CASSLVGKMAEAFF. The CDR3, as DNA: TGTGCCAGCAGCTTAGTAGGGAAGATGGCTGAAGCTTTCTTT.

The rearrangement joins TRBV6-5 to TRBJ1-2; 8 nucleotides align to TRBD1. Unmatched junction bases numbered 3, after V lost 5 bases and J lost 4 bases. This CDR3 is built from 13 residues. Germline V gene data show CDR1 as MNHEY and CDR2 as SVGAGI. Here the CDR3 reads CASSGDRGYGYTF. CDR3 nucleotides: TGTGCCAGCAGTGGCGACAGGGGCTATGGCTACACCTTC.

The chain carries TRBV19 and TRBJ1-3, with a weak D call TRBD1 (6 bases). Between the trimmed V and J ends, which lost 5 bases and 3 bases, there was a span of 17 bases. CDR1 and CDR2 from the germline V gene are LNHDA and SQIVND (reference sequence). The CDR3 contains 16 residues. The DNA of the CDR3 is TGTGCCAGTAGTCCCCACAGGGATGCAGATGGAAACACCATATATTTT. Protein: CASSPHRDADGNTIYF.

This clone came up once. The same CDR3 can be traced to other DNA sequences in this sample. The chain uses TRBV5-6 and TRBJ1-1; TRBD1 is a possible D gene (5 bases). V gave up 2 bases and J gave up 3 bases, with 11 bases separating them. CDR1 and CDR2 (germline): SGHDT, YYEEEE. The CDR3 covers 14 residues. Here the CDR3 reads CASSLGAAYTEAFF. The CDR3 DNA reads TGTGCCAGCAGCTTAGGGGCCGCCTACACTGAAGCTTTCTTT. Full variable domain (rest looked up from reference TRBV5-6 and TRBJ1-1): DAGVTQSPTHLIKTRGQQVTLRCSPKSGHDTVSWYQQALGQGPQFIFQYYEEEERQRGNFPDRFSGHQFPNYSSELNVNALLLGDSALYLCASSLGAAYTEAFFGQGTRLTVV.

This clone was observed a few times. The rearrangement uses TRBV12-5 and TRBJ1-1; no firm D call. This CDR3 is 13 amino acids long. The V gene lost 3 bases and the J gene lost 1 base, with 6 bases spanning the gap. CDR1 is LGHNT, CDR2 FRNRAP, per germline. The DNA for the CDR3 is TGTGCTAGTGGTTTAGGGCCGAACACTGAAGCTTTCTTT. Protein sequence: CASGLGPNTEAFF.

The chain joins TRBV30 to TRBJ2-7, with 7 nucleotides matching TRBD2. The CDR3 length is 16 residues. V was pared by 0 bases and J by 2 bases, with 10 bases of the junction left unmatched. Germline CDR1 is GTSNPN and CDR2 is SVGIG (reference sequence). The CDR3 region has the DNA TGTGCCTGGAGTGTAAGGGCGGGGGTCGGTGCCTACGAGCAGTACTTC. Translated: CAWSVRAGVGAYEQYF.

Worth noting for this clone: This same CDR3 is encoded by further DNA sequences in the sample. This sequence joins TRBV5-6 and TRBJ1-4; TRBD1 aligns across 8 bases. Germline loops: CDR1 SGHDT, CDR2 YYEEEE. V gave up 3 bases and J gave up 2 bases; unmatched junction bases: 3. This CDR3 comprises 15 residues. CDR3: CASSSTGATNEKLFF. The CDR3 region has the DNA TGTGCCAGCAGCTCGACAGGGGCCACTAATGAAAAACTGTTTTTT.

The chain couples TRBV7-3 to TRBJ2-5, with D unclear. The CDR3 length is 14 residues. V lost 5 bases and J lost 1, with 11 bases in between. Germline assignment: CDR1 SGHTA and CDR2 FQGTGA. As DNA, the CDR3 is TGTGCCAGCAGCCTGGACGGGTTCCAAGAGACCCAGTACTTC. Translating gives CASSLDGFQETQYF.

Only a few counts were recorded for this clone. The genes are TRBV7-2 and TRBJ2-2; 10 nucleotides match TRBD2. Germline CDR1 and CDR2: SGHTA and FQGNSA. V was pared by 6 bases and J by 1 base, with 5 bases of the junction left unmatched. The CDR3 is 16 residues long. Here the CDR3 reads CASSRTSGLNTGELFF. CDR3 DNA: TGTGCCAGCAGTCGGACTAGCGGCCTGAACACCGGGGAGCTGTTTTTT.

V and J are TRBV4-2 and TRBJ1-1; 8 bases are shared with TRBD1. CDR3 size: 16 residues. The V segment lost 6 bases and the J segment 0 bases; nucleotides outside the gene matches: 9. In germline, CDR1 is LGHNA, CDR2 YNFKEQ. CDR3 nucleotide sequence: TGTGCCAGCAGGGTCCGGGACAGGATCCTGAACACTGAAGCTTTCTTT. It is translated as CASRVRDRILNTEAFF.

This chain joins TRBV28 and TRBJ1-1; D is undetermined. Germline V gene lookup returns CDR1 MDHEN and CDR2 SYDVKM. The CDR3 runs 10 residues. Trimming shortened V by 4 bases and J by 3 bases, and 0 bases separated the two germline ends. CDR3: CASSYTEAFF. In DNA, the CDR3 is TGTGCCAGCAGTTACACTGAAGCTTTCTTT. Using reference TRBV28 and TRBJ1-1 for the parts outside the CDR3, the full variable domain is DVKVTQSSRYLVKRTGEKVFLECVQDMDHENMFWYRQDPGLGLRLIYFSYDVKMKEKGDIPEGYSVSREKKERFSLILESASTNQTSMYLCASSYTEAFFGQGTRLTVV.

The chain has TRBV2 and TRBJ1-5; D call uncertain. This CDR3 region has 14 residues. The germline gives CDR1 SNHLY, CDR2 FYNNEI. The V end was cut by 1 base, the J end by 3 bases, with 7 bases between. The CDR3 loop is CASSEDTYNQPQHF. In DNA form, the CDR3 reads TGTGCCAGCAGTGAAGACACTTACAATCAGCCCCAGCATTTT.